One T cell receptor beta chain is described in this entry. Time point specified: pretreatment peripheral blood. These data originate in a study of PD-L1 blockade in urothelial cancer. Across the whole study: Patients took up atezolizumab around 2014 at 1,200 mg intravenously every 3 weeks. Male sex and bladder-origin urothelial cancer were recorded for about 85% of the roughly 30 patients. Earlier, patients had received 0 to 3 chemotherapy regimens. The researchers analyzed blood 3 weeks (second dose) and 6 weeks after treatment start.

Trimming took 5 bases from V and 3 from J, leaving 19 bases between them. In germline, CDR1 is SGHVS, CDR2 FQNEAQ. The CDR3 sequence is 17 residues long. The assay was immunoSEQ multiplex PCR, and TCRdb's table has in-frame clones only and misses some. The profile shows tens of thousands of clones, about 85% of them singletons. The sample was PBMCs, taken around atezolizumab (anti-PD-L1) treatment. This receptor was taken from a man between 60 and 75 years old with urothelial cancer. V is TRBV7-8 and J is TRBJ1-4; a possible D gene is TRBD1 (5 bases). CDR3 DNA: TGTGCCAGCAGCCTCCCCGGATTTCAGGGTCCTAATGAAAAACTGTTTTTT. This translates into CASSLPGFQGPNEKLFF.